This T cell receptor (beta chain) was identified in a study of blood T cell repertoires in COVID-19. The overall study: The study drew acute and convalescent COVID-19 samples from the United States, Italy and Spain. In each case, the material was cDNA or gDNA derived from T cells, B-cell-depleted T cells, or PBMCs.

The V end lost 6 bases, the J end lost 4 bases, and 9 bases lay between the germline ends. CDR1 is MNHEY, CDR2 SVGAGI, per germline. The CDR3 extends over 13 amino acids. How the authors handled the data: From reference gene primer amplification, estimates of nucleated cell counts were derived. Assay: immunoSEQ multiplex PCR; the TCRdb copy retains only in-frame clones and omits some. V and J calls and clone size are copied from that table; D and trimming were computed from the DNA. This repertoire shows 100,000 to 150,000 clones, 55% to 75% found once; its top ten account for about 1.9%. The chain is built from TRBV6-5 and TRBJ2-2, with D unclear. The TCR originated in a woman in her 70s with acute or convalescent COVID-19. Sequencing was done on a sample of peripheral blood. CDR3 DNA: TGTGCCAGCAGCCATTCGGTCACCGGGGAGCTGTTTTTT. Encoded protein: CASSHSVTGELFF.